The sequence of this T cell receptor beta chain was determined in a study of shared clonotypes between healthy human individuals. Trimming shortened V by 2 bases and J by 8 bases, and 14 bases separated the two germline ends. The CDR3 length is 14 residues. Germline CDR1 reads SGHRS; CDR2 reads YFSETQ. Only in-frame clones appear in the TCRdb table, and some are missing; sequencing was by immunoSEQ multiplex PCR. Here the sample spans approximately 1,500,000 clones, 95% to 99% being singletons. The source of this sequence is a man aged 25 to 40 in good health. This rearrangement joins TRBV5-1 to TRBJ2-1, with TRBD2 as a possible D gene (5 bases). Sequenced material: naive CD4+ T cells sorted from blood. Specified subset: CD45RA+ positively selected. The CDR3, as DNA: TGCGCCAGCAGCTTTGGGGAGAAATCGGATGAGCAGTTCTTC. Translating it yields CASSFGEKSDEQFF.